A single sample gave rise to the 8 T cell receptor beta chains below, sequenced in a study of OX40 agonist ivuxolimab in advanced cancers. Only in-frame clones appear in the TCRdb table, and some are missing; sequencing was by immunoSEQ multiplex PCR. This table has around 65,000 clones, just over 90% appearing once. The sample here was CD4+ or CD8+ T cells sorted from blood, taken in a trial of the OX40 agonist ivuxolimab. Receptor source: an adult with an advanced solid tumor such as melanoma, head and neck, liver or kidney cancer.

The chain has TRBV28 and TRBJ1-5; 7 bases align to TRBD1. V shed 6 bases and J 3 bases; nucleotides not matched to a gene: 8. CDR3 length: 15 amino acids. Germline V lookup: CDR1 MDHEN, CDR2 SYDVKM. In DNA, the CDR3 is TGTGCCAGCAGCCGCGGACAGGTTCTCAATCAGCCCCAGCATTTT. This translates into CASSRGQVLNQPQHF. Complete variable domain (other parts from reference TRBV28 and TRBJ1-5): DVKVTQSSRYLVKRTGEKVFLECVQDMDHENMFWYRQDPGLGLRLIYFSYDVKMKEKGDIPEGYSVSREKKERFSLILESASTNQTSMYLCASSRGQVLNQPQHFGDGTRLSIL.

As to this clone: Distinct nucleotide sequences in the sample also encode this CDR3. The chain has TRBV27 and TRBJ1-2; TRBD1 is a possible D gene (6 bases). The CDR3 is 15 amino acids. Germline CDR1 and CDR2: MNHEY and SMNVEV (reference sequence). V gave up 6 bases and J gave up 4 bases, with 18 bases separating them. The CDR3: CASRSTGGAGYGYTF. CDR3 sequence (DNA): TGTGCCAGCAGGAGTACGGGGGGCGCTGGCTATGGCTACACCTTC.

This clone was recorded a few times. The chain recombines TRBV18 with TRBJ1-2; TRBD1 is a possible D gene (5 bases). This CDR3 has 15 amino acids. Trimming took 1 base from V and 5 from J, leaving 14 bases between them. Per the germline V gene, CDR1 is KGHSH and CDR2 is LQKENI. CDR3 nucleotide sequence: TGTGCCAGCTCACCACATCCAGGGAGTTTATATGGCTACACCTTC. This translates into CASSPHPGSLYGYTF. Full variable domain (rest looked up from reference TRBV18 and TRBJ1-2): NAGVMQNPRHLVRRRGQEARLRCSPMKGHSHVYWYRQLPEEGLKFMVYLQKENIIDESGMPKERFSAEFPKEGPSILRIQQVVRGDSAAYFCASSPHPGSLYGYTFGSGTRLTVV.

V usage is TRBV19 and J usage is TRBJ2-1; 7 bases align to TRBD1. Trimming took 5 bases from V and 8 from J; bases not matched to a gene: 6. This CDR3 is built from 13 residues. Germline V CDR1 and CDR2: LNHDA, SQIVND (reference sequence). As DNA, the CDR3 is TGTGCCAGTAGTCCGACAGGGATCGATGAGCAGTTCTTC. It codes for CASSPTGIDEQFF.

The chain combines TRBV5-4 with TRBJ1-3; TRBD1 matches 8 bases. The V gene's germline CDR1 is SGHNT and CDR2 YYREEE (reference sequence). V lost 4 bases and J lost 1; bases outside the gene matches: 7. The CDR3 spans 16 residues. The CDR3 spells CASSRPGGGSGNTIYF. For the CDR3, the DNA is TGTGCCAGCAGCCGGCCAGGGGGCGGTTCTGGAAACACCATATATTTT.

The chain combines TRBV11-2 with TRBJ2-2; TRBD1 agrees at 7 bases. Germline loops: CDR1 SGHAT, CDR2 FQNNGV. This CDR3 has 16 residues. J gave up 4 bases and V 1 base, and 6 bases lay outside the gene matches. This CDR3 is CASSLAGGLGTGELFF. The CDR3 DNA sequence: TGTGCCAGCAGCTTAGCAGGGGGTTTGGGCACCGGGGAGCTGTTTTTT.

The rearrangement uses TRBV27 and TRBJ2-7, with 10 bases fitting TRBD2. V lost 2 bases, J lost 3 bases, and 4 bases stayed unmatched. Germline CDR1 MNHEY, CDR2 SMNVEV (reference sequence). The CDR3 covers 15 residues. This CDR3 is CASSLGLAGVYEQYF. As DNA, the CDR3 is TGTGCCAGCAGTTTAGGGCTAGCGGGAGTCTACGAGCAGTACTTC.

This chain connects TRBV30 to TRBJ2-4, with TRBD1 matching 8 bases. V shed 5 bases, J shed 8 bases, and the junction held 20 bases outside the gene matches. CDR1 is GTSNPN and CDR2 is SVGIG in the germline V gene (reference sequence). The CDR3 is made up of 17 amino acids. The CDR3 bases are TGTGCCTGGTCTATAGGGAGACAGGGGACGGGGGTTGACATTCAGTACTTC. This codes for CAWSIGRQGTGVDIQYF.